The rows below give T cell receptor beta chains drawn from one sample of a study of T cell responses to AZD1222 COVID-19 vaccine. Some clones are missing from TCRdb's copy, which holds only in-frame ones; the method was immunoSEQ multiplex PCR. The sample includes 120,000 or so clones, about nine tenths of them seen just once. Source: peripheral blood, taken on day 0 of AZD1222 vaccination. Receptors were obtained from an adult in good health. CDR3s include the opening cysteine and the closing phenylalanine or tryptophan. The D gene is left open where the match is weak. Rows give clone size only sometimes, using once, few, many, or a class for an expanded clone.

DNA	CDR3	V	J	D	size
TGTGCCAGCGATGGCGGGAGGGCTTACGAGCAGTACTTC	CASDGGRAYEQYF	TRBV28	TRBJ2-7	TRBD2	-
TGCGCCAGCAGCCCAAGGACAGGGGGAAGCTCCTACGAGCAGTACTTC	CASSPRTGGSSYEQYF	TRBV5-1	TRBJ2-7	TRBD1	-
TGCGCCAGCAGCTTGTCAGGGACAGGGGATGAGCAGTTCTTC	CASSLSGTGDEQFF	TRBV5-1	TRBJ2-1	TRBD1	few
TGTGCCAGCAGTTACTCGGGGGGGCGCGCCGGGGAGCTGTTTTTT	CASSYSGGRAGELFF	TRBV6-5	TRBJ2-2	-	once
TGTGCCAGCAGCCCCGGTAGCGGGGCAAAAGAGACCCAGTACTTC	CASSPGSGAKETQYF	TRBV7-2	TRBJ2-5	TRBD2	-
TGTGCCATCCCCGGGACAGCACCTGAGCAGTACTTC	CAIPGTAPEQYF	TRBV6-5	TRBJ2-7	TRBD1	-
TGTGCCAGCAGTTTAGGGACAGGACTTTATGGCTACACCTTC	CASSLGTGLYGYTF	TRBV28	TRBJ1-2	TRBD1	-
TGTGCCAGCACCCTGAGCGGGGGGCAGTACTTC	CASTLSGGQYF	TRBV6-5	TRBJ2-7	TRBD2	-
TGTGCCAGCAGCACCGGGACAGGGGTGCTTCAGCCCCAGCATTTT	CASSTGTGVLQPQHF	TRBV28	TRBJ1-5	TRBD1	-
TGTGCCAGCAGATGGGTTAATGAAAAACTGTTTTTT	CASRWVNEKLFF	TRBV12-3/TRBV12-4	TRBJ1-4	-	-
TGCGCCAGCAGCTCCGGGACAGGGTGGGGCCAAGAGACCCAGTACTTC	CASSSGTGWGQETQYF	TRBV5-1	TRBJ2-5	TRBD1	-
TGTGCCAGCAGCTACACAGGGAGGCCTAACTATGGCTACACCTTC	CASSYTGRPNYGYTF	TRBV11-2	TRBJ1-2	-	-
TGTGCCAGCAGTCCGAGACAGGGGAGGACCTACAATGAGCAGTTCTTC	CASSPRQGRTYNEQFF	TRBV27	TRBJ2-1	TRBD1	-
TGTGCCAGCAGCCAAGATCGGGTGGCTAGCGGGTACAATGAGCAGTTCTTC	CASSQDRVASGYNEQFF	TRBV3-1/TRBV3-2	TRBJ2-1	TRBD2	-
TGCGCCAGCAGCCAAAGGACAGGGATAAATCAGCCCCAGCATTTT	CASSQRTGINQPQHF	TRBV4-1	TRBJ1-5	TRBD1	-
TGTGCCTGGAGTGGGGGCGATGAAAAACTGTTTTTT	CAWSGGDEKLFF	TRBV30	TRBJ1-4	-	-
TGTGCCAGCAGCAAAGAGGCAGGGAGGTGGGACACCGGGGAGCTGTTTTTT	CASSKEAGRWDTGELFF	TRBV21-1	TRBJ2-2	-	few
TGTGCTAGTGGTTTGGTACTGGGACAGGGGATGACTTATGGCTACACCTTC	CASGLVLGQGMTYGYTF	TRBV12-5	TRBJ1-2	TRBD1	-
TGTGCCAGTAGTATATCGGGGGCGGCCAATCAGCCCCAGCATTTT	CASSISGAANQPQHF	TRBV19	TRBJ1-5	-	-
TGTGCCAGCAGCCAAGGCTTGTACAATGAGCAGTTCTTC	CASSQGLYNEQFF	TRBV3-1/TRBV3-2	TRBJ2-1	-	-
TGTGCCAGCAGCAACGGGAACTCTGGAAACACCATATATTTT	CASSNGNSGNTIYF	TRBV7-3	TRBJ1-3	-	-
TGTGCTAGTGGTTTCGCTCTTTTGGGGACTAGCGGGAGTGCTGAGCAGTTCTTC	CASGFALLGTSGSAEQFF	TRBV12-5	TRBJ2-1	TRBD2	-
TGTGCCAGCAGCTTAGATATCGTGGGACAGGTCCAAGAGACCCAGTACTTC	CASSLDIVGQVQETQYF	TRBV11-2	TRBJ2-5	TRBD1	-
TGTGCCGGAAGACAGGGACCATACAATGAGCAGTTCTTC	CAGRQGPYNEQFF	TRBV7-2	TRBJ2-1	TRBD1	once
TGTGCCAGCTCACCGCAACAGACCCTTTACAATGAGCAGTTCTTC	CASSPQQTLYNEQFF	TRBV18	TRBJ2-1	-	-
TGTGCCAGCAAGGGCGAATACAATGAGCAGTTCTTC	CASKGEYNEQFF	TRBV12-3/TRBV12-4	TRBJ2-1	-	-
TGTGCCAGCAGTGAAGCGGACAGGAGCTATGGCTACACCTTC	CASSEADRSYGYTF	TRBV6-1	TRBJ1-2	TRBD1	-
TGCGCCAGTACTGGGACAGGGAGGACCGGGGAGCTGTTTTTT	CASTGTGRTGELFF	TRBV4-1	TRBJ2-2	TRBD1	once
TGCGCCAGCAGCTTGGACGCACAGGGGTCGGGTGATAATTCACCCCTCCACTTT	CASSLDAQGSGDNSPLHF	TRBV5-1	TRBJ1-6	TRBD1	-
TGTGCCAGCAGCGCAGACGGCCGAGGGGGCGACACTGAAGCTTTCTTT	CASSADGRGGDTEAFF	TRBV11-3	TRBJ1-1	TRBD1	-
TGTGCCAGCAGCCTTTCCCCAGGGGGCGATGGCTACACCTTC	CASSLSPGGDGYTF	TRBV7-2	TRBJ1-2	TRBD1	-
TGTGCCAGCAGTTTAGGGACAGGCAATGAGCAGTTCTTC	CASSLGTGNEQFF	TRBV6-5	TRBJ2-1	TRBD1	-
TGTGCCAGCAGTTTGGGGACTAGCGGGAGTTGGTACGAGCAGTACTTC	CASSLGTSGSWYEQYF	TRBV28	TRBJ2-7	TRBD2	-
TGTGCCAGCAGCCCCCCACAGGGGGCTAACACTGAAGCTTTCTTT	CASSPPQGANTEAFF	TRBV7-9	TRBJ1-1	TRBD1	-
TGTGCCACCAGTGATCCAGGAGGGGACAGGGGTTCCAATGAGCAGTTCTTC	CATSDPGGDRGSNEQFF	TRBV24-1	TRBJ2-1	TRBD1	-
TGTGCCACCAGTGGTCCGGACTATAAGCAGTTCTTC	CATSGPDYKQFF	TRBV24-1	TRBJ2-1	-	-
TGTGCCAGCAGCCGAGACTATGAGCAGTTCTTC	CASSRDYEQFF	TRBV11-3	TRBJ2-1	-	once